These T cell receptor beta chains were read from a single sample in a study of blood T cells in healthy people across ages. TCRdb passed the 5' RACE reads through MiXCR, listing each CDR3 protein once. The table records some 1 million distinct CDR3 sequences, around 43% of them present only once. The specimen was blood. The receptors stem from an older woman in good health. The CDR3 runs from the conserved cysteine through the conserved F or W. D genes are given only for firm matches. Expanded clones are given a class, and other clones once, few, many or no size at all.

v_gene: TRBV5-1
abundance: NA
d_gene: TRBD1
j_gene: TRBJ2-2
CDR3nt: TGCGCCAGCAGCAAACAGGGGGCGGGCACCGGGGAGCTGTTTTTT
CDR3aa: CASSKQGAGTGELFF

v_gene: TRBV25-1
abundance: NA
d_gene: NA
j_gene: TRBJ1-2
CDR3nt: TGTGCCAGCAGTGATTACGACAGTGGTAAAGTGTATGGCTACACCTTC
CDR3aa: CASSDYDSGKVYGYTF

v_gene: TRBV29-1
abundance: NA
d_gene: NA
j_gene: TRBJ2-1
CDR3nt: TGCAGCGTTGAAGATGGTACCAAGAATGAGCAGGTCTTC
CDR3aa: CSVEDGTKNEQVF

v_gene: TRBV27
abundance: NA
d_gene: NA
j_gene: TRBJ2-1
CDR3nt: TGTGCCAGCAATGGTGTACTAGCATCCTACAATGAGCAGTTCTTC
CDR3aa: CASNGVLASYNEQFF

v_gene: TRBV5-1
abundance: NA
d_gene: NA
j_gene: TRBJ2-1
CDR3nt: TGCGCCAGCAGCCCGGGGGCGCCAGTAAACAATGAGCAGTTCTTC
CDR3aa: CASSPGAPVNNEQFF

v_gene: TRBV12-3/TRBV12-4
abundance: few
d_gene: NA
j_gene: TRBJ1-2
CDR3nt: TGTGCCAGCAGTCTAGGGGGGGCTAATGGCTACACCTTC
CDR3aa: CASSLGGANGYTF

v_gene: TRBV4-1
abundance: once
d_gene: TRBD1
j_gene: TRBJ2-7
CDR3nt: TGCGCCAGCAGCCCCCCTACAGGGGCGCTAAGCTACGAGCAGTACTTC
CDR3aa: CASSPPTGALSYEQYF

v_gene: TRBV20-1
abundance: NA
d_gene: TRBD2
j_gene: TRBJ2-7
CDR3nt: TGCAGTTCAAAAGCGGGAGTAATCAATGAGCAGTACTTC
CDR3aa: CSSKAGVINEQYF

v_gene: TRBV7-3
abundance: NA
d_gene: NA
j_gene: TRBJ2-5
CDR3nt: TGTGCCAGCAGCTTTGGGTGGAAAGAGACCCAGTACTTC
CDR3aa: CASSFGWKETQYF

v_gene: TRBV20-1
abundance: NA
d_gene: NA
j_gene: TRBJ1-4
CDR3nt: TGCAGTGCTAGAGTTGGGGGGACAACTAATGAAAAACTGTTTTTT
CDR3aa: CSARVGGTTNEKLFF

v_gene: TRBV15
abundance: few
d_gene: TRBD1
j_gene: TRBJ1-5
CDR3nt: TGTGCCACCAGCAGAGAGAACCGACAGGGGGCTCAGCCCCAGCATTTT
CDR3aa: CATSRENRQGAQPQHF

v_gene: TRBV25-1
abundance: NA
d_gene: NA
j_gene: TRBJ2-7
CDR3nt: TGTGCCAGCAGTGAAATCGAATCGACCTTCTACGAGCAGTACTTC
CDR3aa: CASSEIESTFYEQYF

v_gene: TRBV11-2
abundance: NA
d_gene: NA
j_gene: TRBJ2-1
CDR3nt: TGTGCCAGCAACCCTGGCGGATACTCCTACAATGAGCAGTTCTTC
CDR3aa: CASNPGGYSYNEQFF

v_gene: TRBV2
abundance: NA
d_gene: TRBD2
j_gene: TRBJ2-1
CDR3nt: TGTGCCAGCAAACAACTAGCGGGAGGATTTAGTGAGCAGTTCTTC
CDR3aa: CASKQLAGGFSEQFF

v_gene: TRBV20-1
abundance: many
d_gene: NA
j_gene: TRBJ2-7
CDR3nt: TGCAGTGCTGCTCCGGGACCTCTTTTCTCCTACGAGCAGTACTTC
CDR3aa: CSAAPGPLFSYEQYF

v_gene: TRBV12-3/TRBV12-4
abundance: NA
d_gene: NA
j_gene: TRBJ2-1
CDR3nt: TGTGCCAGCAGTTGGGTTGGTGGCGGCCCATGGAATGAGCAGTTCTTC
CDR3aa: CASSWVGGGPWNEQFF

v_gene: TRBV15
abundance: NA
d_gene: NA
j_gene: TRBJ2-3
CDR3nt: TGTGCCACCAGCGCCTCGGGAGCCTCCTTCACAGATACGCAGTATTTT
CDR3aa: CATSASGASFTDTQYF

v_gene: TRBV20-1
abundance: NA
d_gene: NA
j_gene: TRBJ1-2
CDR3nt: TGCAGTGCTAGAGATGGGGGCGGAATGGATGGCTACACCTTC
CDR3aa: CSARDGGGMDGYTF